This T cell receptor beta chain was recovered during a study of cytomegalovirus exposure and HLA in healthy donors (dated by TCRdb to between 2016 and 2019). Study-wide context: According to a later analysis, the approximately 120 validation repertoires were produced on the same platform as the 666 repertoires of the first cohort. The study aimed to test whether cataloging public T cell receptors could reveal signatures of past pathogen exposure. Besides the first cohort of 666 subjects, a separate validation cohort made up of some 110 different subjects was used. The study combined high-throughput TCR immunosequencing, statistical association of individual TCRs with disease status, and machine learning to predict cytomegalovirus infection status.

With regard to this clone: Its antigen has not been determined. One base away there is no much larger clone; base qualities are not given.

There are 16 amino acids in the CDR3, from cysteine to phenylalanine inclusive. Only CDR3 DNA remains: 48 bases, in frame from the first base. Taken from the germline V gene, the CDR1 and CDR2 loops are SGHVS and FNYEAQ. Trimmed from V: 4 bases; trimmed from J: 3 bases; junction bases lacking a gene match: 8. The donors belonged to the validation cohort of 120 subjects, which was separate from the approximately 700-subject first cohort. Library preparation was by the immunoSEQ multiplex PCR assay. From the authors' description of their analysis: A statistical classification framework was built for diagnosing cytomegalovirus status from the catalog of TCR beta chain sequences. TCRdb took this table from immuneACCESS and kept in-frame rearrangements with V and J called. Such tables lack part of the clones; where checked against another copy, unresolved V genes explain under half of the gap, and the rest is unexplained. The D gene and trimming were derived from the DNA, and the V and J assignments and clone size from that table. The sample table contains about 200,000 clones; only one count was recorded for 80% to 85% of them. The ten largest clonotypes hold 1% to 1.5% of the sample.

Study-wide conclusions, independent of this receptor: Most TCR sequences were seen in very few donors, while some public TCRs were found in many individuals. The classifier was reported to diagnose cytomegalovirus status with high specificity and sensitivity in both the original cohort and the validation cohort. A later analysis lacked HLA typing for the validation cohort, so it scored co-occurrence in that cohort across all 110 or so repertoires. Subsequent analysis determined that TCRs grouped into clusters in the first cohort also showed a tendency toward co-occurrence across the approximately 120 validation repertoires, and approximately 94% of cluster scores exceeded 0. Three of the identified cytomegalovirus-associated TCR beta chains were confirmed in vitro to be specific for cytomegalovirus antigens. The authors suggested that the approach could potentially be generalized to other disease states and immunological phenotypes. In the study, approximately 160 TCR beta chains were listed as associated with cytomegalovirus.

The chain joins TRBV7-6 to TRBJ1-5, and 8 junctional nucleotides match TRBD1. The source material was PBMCs. The receptor was isolated from a woman in her twenties or thirties in good health and CMV-seronegative. The DNA reads as follows: TGTGCCAGCAGCTCAGGGGGCGCCGGAGTCAATCAGCCCCAGCATTTT. It translates to CASSSGGAGVNQPQHF.